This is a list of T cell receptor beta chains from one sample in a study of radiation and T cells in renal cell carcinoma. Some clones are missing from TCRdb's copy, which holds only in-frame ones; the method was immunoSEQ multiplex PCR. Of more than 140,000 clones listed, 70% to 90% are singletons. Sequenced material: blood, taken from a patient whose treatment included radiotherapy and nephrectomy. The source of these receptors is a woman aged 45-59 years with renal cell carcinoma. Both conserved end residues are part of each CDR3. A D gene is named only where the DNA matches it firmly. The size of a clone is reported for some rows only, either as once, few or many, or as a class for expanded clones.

CASSLMIGVTYEQYF	TGTGCCAGCAGCTTAATGATTGGGGTGACCTACGAGCAGTACTTC	-	TRBJ2-7	TRBV7-2	-
CASSDSYRGPGNTIYF	TGCGCCAGCAGCGACAGCTACAGGGGGCCTGGAAACACCATATATTTT	TRBD1	TRBJ1-3	TRBV5-1	-
CAISESAISGNTIYF	TGTGCCATCAGTGAGTCGGCCATCTCTGGAAACACCATATATTTT	-	TRBJ1-3	TRBV10-3	-
CSVTQGGPNTEAFF	TGCAGCGTTACACAGGGGGGCCCGAACACTGAAGCTTTCTTT	TRBD1	TRBJ1-1	TRBV29-1	few
CASSPNTGRPNEQFF	TGCGCCAGCAGCCCAAACACCGGGAGACCCAATGAGCAGTTCTTC	-	TRBJ2-1	TRBV5-1	-
CASSPARYF	TGCGCCAGCAGCCCGGCTCGGTACTTC	-	TRBJ2-7	TRBV5-1	-
CASSLGDYEQYF	TGTGCCAGCAGCTTAGGCGACTACGAGCAGTACTTC	-	TRBJ2-7	TRBV7-2	-
CASSHRQGWDTEAFF	TGTGCCAGCAGCCATCGACAGGGATGGGACACTGAAGCTTTCTTT	TRBD1	TRBJ1-1	TRBV11-2	-
CASRQDKGNEKLFF	TGTGCCAGCAGACAGGACAAGGGGAATGAAAAACTGTTTTTT	-	TRBJ1-4	TRBV7-9	-
CASSMGGTDTYEQYF	TGTGCCAGCAGTATGGGCGGGACAGATACCTACGAGCAGTACTTC	-	TRBJ2-7	TRBV28	-
CAWNGGGSGNTIYF	TGTGCCTGGAATGGTGGGGGAAGTGGAAACACCATATATTTT	-	TRBJ1-3	TRBV30	-
CASSHGSGRETQYF	TGCGCCAGCAGCCACGGCAGCGGGAGGGAGACCCAGTACTTC	TRBD2	TRBJ2-5	TRBV5-1	-
CASSSAQGARYEQYF	TGTGCCAGCAGCTCGGCACAGGGGGCGCGGTACGAGCAGTACTTC	TRBD1	TRBJ2-7	TRBV7-2	once
CATSRVAGSTTDTQYF	TGTGCCACCAGCAGAGTAGCAGGGTCGACGACAGATACGCAGTATTTT	-	TRBJ2-3	TRBV15	-
CASSSGQGYTGELFF	TGTGCCAGCAGCTCGGGACAGGGTTACACCGGGGAGCTGTTTTTT	TRBD1	TRBJ2-2	TRBV7-2	-
CASSTSAGSNEQFF	TGTGCCAGTAGTACCTCAGCGGGGTCGAATGAGCAGTTCTTC	TRBD2	TRBJ2-1	TRBV19	once
CASSLDPGQWILEQYF	TGTGCCAGCAGCTTAGACCCGGGACAGTGGATTCTGGAGCAGTACTTC	TRBD1	TRBJ2-7	TRBV7-2	-
CASSATGQGNEKLFF	TGTGCCAGCAGCGCGACTGGACAGGGGAATGAAAAACTGTTTTTT	TRBD1	TRBJ1-4	TRBV9	few
CASSPEKDVGRTDNEKLFF	TGTGCTAGCAGCCCCGAAAAGGACGTAGGTCGGACCGATAATGAAAAACTGTTTTTT	-	TRBJ1-4	TRBV7-7	-
CASSKAGQGKFYEQYF	TGTGCCAGCAGCAAGGCTGGACAGGGAAAGTTCTACGAGCAGTACTTC	-	TRBJ2-7	TRBV21-1	-
CASSSGASSKLDTQYF	TGCGCCAGCAGCTCCGGGGCTAGCTCTAAGCTAGATACGCAGTATTTT	-	TRBJ2-3	TRBV5-1	-
CASYGRGAGELFF	TGTGCCAGCTACGGCAGGGGCGCCGGGGAGCTGTTTTTT	-	TRBJ2-2	TRBV27	few
CASSLRGQGNTEAFF	TGTGCCAGCAGCCTCCGGGGACAGGGAAACACTGAAGCTTTCTTT	TRBD1	TRBJ1-1	TRBV5-4	few
CASSLVRSNTGELFF	TGCGCCAGCAGCTTGGTACGGTCGAACACCGGGGAGCTGTTTTTT	-	TRBJ2-2	TRBV5-1	-
CASTLGEVGNQPQHF	TGTGCCAGTACCCTGGGGGAGGTGGGCAATCAGCCCCAGCATTTT	-	TRBJ1-5	TRBV19	-
CASSGQAYEQYF	TGCGCCAGCAGCGGGCAGGCCTACGAGCAGTACTTC	-	TRBJ2-7	TRBV10-2	-
CATSRPGESGYTF	TGTGCCACCAGCAGACCCGGGGAGAGTGGCTACACCTTC	-	TRBJ1-2	TRBV15	-
CATSSGLASSYEQYF	TGTGCCACCAGCAGCGGACTAGCGAGCTCCTACGAGCAGTACTTC	TRBD2	TRBJ2-7	TRBV15	once
CASSPGPGELFF	TGTGCCAGCAGCCCCGGACCCGGGGAGCTGTTTTTT	-	TRBJ2-2	TRBV5-6	-
CATSAESTRTSYEQYF	TGTGCCACCAGCGCGGAATCTACCCGGACCTCCTACGAGCAGTACTTC	-	TRBJ2-7	TRBV15	once
CASSRRPAGGIITEAFF	TGCGCCAGCAGCCGCAGACCCGCTGGGGGGATTATCACTGAAGCTTTCTTT	-	TRBJ1-1	TRBV5-1	-
CSAKAPYEQFF	TGCAGTGCTAAAGCGCCTTATGAGCAGTTCTTC	-	TRBJ2-1	TRBV20-1	-
CASSLQGLDYGYTF	TGTGCCAGCAGCTTACAGGGGCTGGACTATGGCTACACCTTC	-	TRBJ1-2	TRBV11-2	-
CASSGGTGANEKLFF	TGTGCCAGCAGCGGCGGGACGGGAGCTAATGAAAAACTGTTTTTT	-	TRBJ1-4	TRBV5-6	-
CASSTGTGGDYGYTF	TGTGCCAGCAGCACCGGGACAGGGGGCGATTATGGCTACACCTTC	TRBD1	TRBJ1-2	TRBV7-9	-
CASSRLAGAEETQYF	TGTGCCAGCAGCCGATTAGCGGGAGCTGAAGAGACCCAGTACTTC	TRBD2	TRBJ2-5	TRBV5-6	once
CASSYDSSGANVLTF	TGTGCCAGCAGCTACGACAGCTCTGGGGCCAACGTCCTGACTTTC	-	TRBJ2-6	TRBV7-6	-
CASSLEGYGYTF	TGCGCCAGCAGCTTGGAAGGGTATGGCTACACCTTC	-	TRBJ1-2	TRBV5-1	-
CATSRDRQGAIQYF	TGTGCCACCAGCAGAGATCGACAGGGAGCCATTCAGTACTTC	TRBD1	TRBJ2-4	TRBV15	-
CASRRGTSNEQFF	TGTGCCAGCAGGCGAGGGACTAGCAATGAGCAGTTCTTC	TRBD2	TRBJ2-1	TRBV25-1	-
CASSSKDRAEEKLFF	TGTGCCAGCAGCTCGAAGGACAGGGCGGAGGAAAAACTGTTTTTT	TRBD1	TRBJ1-4	TRBV5-4	-
CASSPERDRVLAGGEQYF	TGTGCCAGCAGCCCGGAGCGGGACAGAGTACTAGCGGGAGGTGAGCAGTACTTC	TRBD2	TRBJ2-7	TRBV28	-
CASSLGDGNTEAFF	TGTGCCAGCAGCTTGGGCGACGGGAACACTGAAGCTTTCTTT	-	TRBJ1-1	TRBV7-9	-
CASSLSQDQAADTQYF	TGTGCCAGCAGTTTATCTCAGGACCAAGCGGCAGATACGCAGTATTTT	-	TRBJ2-3	TRBV27	-
CASSDPPGYEQYF	TGTGCCAGCAGTGACCCCCCGGGTTACGAGCAGTACTTC	-	TRBJ2-7	TRBV25-1	-
CASSPGGPEGYTF	TGTGCCAGCAGCCCCGGGGGGCCGGAGGGCTACACCTTC	-	TRBJ1-2	TRBV7-2	-
CASSVEVDQPQHF	TGTGCCAGTAGTGTGGAGGTGGATCAGCCCCAGCATTTT	-	TRBJ1-5	TRBV19	-
CAWSVDYGYTF	TGTGCCTGGAGTGTTGACTATGGCTACACCTTC	-	TRBJ1-2	TRBV30	-
CAWSNLETQYF	TGTGCCTGGAGTAACTTGGAGACCCAGTACTTC	-	TRBJ2-5	TRBV30	-
CAISDSRGGIYEQYF	TGTGCCATCAGTGACTCCCGGGGCGGGATCTACGAGCAGTACTTC	-	TRBJ2-7	TRBV10-3	-